Shown below are 5 T cell receptor beta chains from a single sample sequenced in a study of T cells in Graves' hyperthyroidism and ophthalmopathy. TCR beta CDR3 regions were amplified from RNA transcripts. HTBI primers were the set used in a first-round RT-PCR of the TCR CDR3. MiXCR, applied by TCRdb to the multiplex PCR reads, yields one record per CDR3 protein. The sample contains 200,000 or so distinct CDR3 sequences, about 17% of which appear only once. Sequencing used blood. These receptors all come from a woman aged 45-60 years with Graves' hyperthyroidism.

This clonotype was counted at least ten times. This sequence joins TRBV30 and TRBJ1-2; no definite D call. Germline values: CDR1 GTSNPN, CDR2 SVGIG (reference sequence). CDR3 size: 14 residues. V shed 3 bases and J shed 5 bases, with 16 bases lying between them. The CDR3, as DNA: TGTGCCTGGAGCCCCCTACGCGTCGGATATGGCTACACCTTC. Translation: CAWSPLRVGYGYTF.

The chain recombines TRBV6-5 with TRBJ1-5; D is perhaps TRBD1 (5 bases). Trimming took 2 bases from V and 5 from J, leaving 13 bases between them. The CDR3 sequence is 15 residues long. Germline-derived CDR1 and CDR2 are MNHEY and SVGAGI. The CDR3: CASSYGRVKHQPQHF. CDR3 in DNA: TGTGCCAGCAGTTACGGCAGGGTTAAGCATCAGCCCCAGCATTTT.

The table lists this clonotype with many counts. The chain's CDR3 is CASSPGYEQYF. The CDR3, as DNA: TGTGCCAGCAGCCCAGGGTACGAGCAGTACTTC. This chain uses TRBV12-3 or TRBV12-4 with TRBJ2-7, with TRBD1 as a possible D gene (5 bases). The CDR3 runs 11 residues. The ends were cut back, 6 bases at V and 4 bases at J, with 7 bases in the middle.

J is TRBJ1-5 and V is TRBV7-9; 9 bases are shared with TRBD1. The CDR3 spans 14 residues. CDR1 is SEHNR and CDR2 is FQNEAQ in the germline V gene (reference sequence). After removal of 5 bases from V and 9 bases from J, the junction contained 8 bases not matched to a gene. In DNA, the CDR3 is TGTGCCAGCAGCCGGACAGGGGCCGGTGGGCCCCAGCATTTT. Translated, it gives CASSRTGAGGPQHF.

V and J are TRBV20-1 and TRBJ1-2; 9 bases agree with TRBD1. Per the germline V gene, CDR1 is DFQATT and CDR2 is SNEGSKA (reference sequence). The ends lost 4 bases at V and 4 bases at J; junction bases unmatched: 10. This CDR3 is built from 15 residues. This CDR3 is CSAIAGTGYSYGYTF. CDR3 in DNA: TGCAGTGCTATCGCCGGGACAGGGTATAGCTATGGCTACACCTTC.